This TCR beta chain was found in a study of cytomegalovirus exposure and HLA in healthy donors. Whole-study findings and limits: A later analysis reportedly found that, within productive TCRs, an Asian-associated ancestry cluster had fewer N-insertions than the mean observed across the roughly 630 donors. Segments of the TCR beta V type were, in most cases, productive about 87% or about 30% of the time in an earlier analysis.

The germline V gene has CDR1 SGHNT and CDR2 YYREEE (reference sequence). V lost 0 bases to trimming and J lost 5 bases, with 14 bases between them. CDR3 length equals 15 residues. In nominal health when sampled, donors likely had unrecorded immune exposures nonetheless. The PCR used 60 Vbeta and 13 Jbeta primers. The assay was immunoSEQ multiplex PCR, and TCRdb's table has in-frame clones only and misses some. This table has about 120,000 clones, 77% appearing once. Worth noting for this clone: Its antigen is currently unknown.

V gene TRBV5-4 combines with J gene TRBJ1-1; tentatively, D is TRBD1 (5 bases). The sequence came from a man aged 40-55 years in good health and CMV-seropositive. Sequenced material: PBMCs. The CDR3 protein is CASSLDPQGKTEAFF. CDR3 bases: TGTGCCAGCAGCTTGGACCCTCAGGGAAAGACTGAAGCTTTCTTT.